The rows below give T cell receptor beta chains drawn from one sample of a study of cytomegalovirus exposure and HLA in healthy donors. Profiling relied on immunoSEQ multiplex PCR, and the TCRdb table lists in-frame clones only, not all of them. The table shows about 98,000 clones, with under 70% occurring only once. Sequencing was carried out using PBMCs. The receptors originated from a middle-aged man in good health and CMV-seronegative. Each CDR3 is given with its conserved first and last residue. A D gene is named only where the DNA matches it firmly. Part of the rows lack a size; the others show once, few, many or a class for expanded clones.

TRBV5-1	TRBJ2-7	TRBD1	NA	CASSLMPRGTGSHEQYF	TGCGCCAGCAGCTTGATGCCCCGCGGGACAGGGTCCCACGAGCAGTACTTC
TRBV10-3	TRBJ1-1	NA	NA	CAISGQGKTEAFF	TGTGCCATCAGTGGCCAGGGTAAGACTGAAGCTTTCTTT
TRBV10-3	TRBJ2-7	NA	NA	CAIRGRDGGTYEQYF	TGTGCCATCAGAGGCCGGGACGGGGGTACCTACGAGCAGTACTTC
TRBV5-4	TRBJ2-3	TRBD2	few	CASSFKRGGADTQYF	TGTGCCAGCAGCTTTAAGCGGGGGGGAGCAGATACGCAGTATTTT
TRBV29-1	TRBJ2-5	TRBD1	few	CSVGRTGRLETQYF	TGCAGCGTGGGCAGGACAGGGAGATTAGAGACCCAGTACTTC
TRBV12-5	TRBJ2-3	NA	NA	CATGWGTDTQYF	TGTGCTACCGGGTGGGGCACAGATACGCAGTATTTT
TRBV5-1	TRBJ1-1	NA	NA	CASSLVGQGAFF	TGCGCCAGCAGCTTGGTGGGGCAGGGGGCTTTCTTT
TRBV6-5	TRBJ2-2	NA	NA	CASRKGVFRSGELFF	TGTGCCAGCAGAAAAGGGGTGTTTAGGAGCGGGGAGCTGTTTTTT
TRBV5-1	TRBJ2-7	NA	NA	CASSFRAGSYYEQYF	TGCGCCAGCAGTTTCCGGGCGGGATCTTACTACGAGCAGTACTTC
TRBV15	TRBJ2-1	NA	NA	CATSEGPQGYDEQFF	TGTGCCACCAGCGAGGGCCCACAGGGATACGATGAGCAGTTCTTC
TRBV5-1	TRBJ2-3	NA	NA	CASSFGTRTDTQYF	TGCGCCAGCAGCTTCGGGACTCGCACAGATACGCAGTATTTT
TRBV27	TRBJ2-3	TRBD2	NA	CASSPRGVAGGYTQYF	TGTGCCAGCAGTCCCCGTGGGGTAGCGGGAGGGTATACGCAGTATTTT
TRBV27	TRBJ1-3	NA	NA	CASRPLWEDSGNTIYF	TGTGCCAGCAGACCACTATGGGAGGACTCTGGAAACACCATATATTTT
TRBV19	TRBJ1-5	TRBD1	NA	CASSQDRGSPQHF	TGTGCCAGTAGCCAAGACAGGGGGTCGCCCCAGCATTTT
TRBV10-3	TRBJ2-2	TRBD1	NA	CAVYRGAVNTGELFF	TGTGCCGTCTACAGGGGGGCGGTCAACACCGGGGAGCTGTTTTTT
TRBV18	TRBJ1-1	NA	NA	CASSPLARVTDTEAFF	TGTGCCAGCTCACCACTGGCCAGGGTGACGGACACTGAAGCTTTCTTT
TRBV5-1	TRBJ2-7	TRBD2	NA	CASSSTSGAYEQYF	TGCGCCAGCAGCTCAACTAGCGGGGCCTACGAGCAGTACTTC
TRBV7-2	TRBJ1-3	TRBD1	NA	CASSENRGGNTIYF	TGTGCCAGCAGCGAAAACAGGGGGGGGAACACCATATATTTT
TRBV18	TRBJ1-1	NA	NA	CASSTRHGTEAFF	TGTGCCAGCTCTACCCGACATGGCACTGAAGCTTTCTTT
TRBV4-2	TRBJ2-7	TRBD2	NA	CASSQDGTSGSYEQYF	TGTGCCAGCAGCCAAGATGGGACTAGCGGCTCCTACGAGCAGTACTTC
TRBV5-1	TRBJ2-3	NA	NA	CASSLVDWATDTQYF	TGCGCCAGCAGCTTGGTTGATTGGGCCACAGATACGCAGTATTTT
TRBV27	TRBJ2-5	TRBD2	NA	CASSLSLAGAETQYF	TGTGCCAGCAGTTTATCCCTAGCGGGGGCGGAGACCCAGTACTTC
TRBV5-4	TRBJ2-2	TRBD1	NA	CASSWPGTESHTGELFF	TGTGCCAGCAGCTGGCCCGGGACAGAGAGTCACACCGGGGAGCTGTTTTTT
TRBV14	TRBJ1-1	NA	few	CASSQIGTEAFF	TGTGCCAGCAGCCAGATCGGCACTGAAGCTTTCTTT
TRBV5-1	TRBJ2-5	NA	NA	CASSFLGQQETQYF	TGCGCCAGCAGCTTCCTTGGGCAGCAAGAGACCCAGTACTTC
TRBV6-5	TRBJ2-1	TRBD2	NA	CASSYSGGYNEQFF	TGTGCCAGCAGTTACTCGGGGGGGTACAATGAGCAGTTCTTC